The source of this TCR beta chain is a study of shared clonotypes between healthy human individuals. Study background: The people who gave samples were a couple of women and a few men aged 18 to 49.

TCRdb's table, derived via immunoSEQ multiplex PCR, lists solely in-frame clones and lacks some. The data show 450,000 to 500,000 clones, with around 73% seen just once and about 12% held by the top ten. Germline lookup yields CDR1 SGHAT and CDR2 FQNNGV. This CDR3 is built from 16 residues. V lost 4 bases to trimming and J lost 2 bases; unmatched junction nucleotides: 9. Each donor was a Caucasian adult residing in Nashville, Tennessee. The clonotype was recovered from a woman aged 40 to 50 in good health. Some clones in this sample may be carry-over from other donors' samples. The specimen sequenced was PBMCs. The chain uses TRBV11-2 and TRBJ2-5, with 8 bases fitting TRBD2. CDR3 loop: CASSSLGSGGQETQYF. CDR3 coding DNA: TGTGCCAGCAGCTCCCTGGGGAGCGGGGGTCAAGAGACCCAGTACTTC.